The TCR beta chain described here comes from a study of monozygotic twins with inflammatory bowel disease (dated by TCRdb to between 2018 and 2021). General notes on the study: The complete study included approximately 28 monozygotic twin pairs: 19 IBD-discordant Danish pairs and nine German pairs, of which four were IBD-concordant and five were IBD-discordant. The search for disease-associated traits relied mainly on comparing IBD patients with their genetically identical healthy co-twins within discordant pairs. Each individual had, on average, about 151 000 unique TCRalpha sequences and 181 000 unique TCRbeta sequences available for analysis. The paper's findings and limits, for the study overall: Differing immunosuppressive treatments among patients may have added background noise and inter-individual variability to the repertoires. Repertoire similarity did not differ between concordant and discordant twins, possibly due to limited statistical power. No single strong signal or clonotype linked to IBD turned up in the results, so the idea that one exists was not supported. IBD patients shared fewer clonotypes with other individuals than healthy twins did, most markedly in patients showing signs of disease activity. The analysis was unable to tell different T cell subtypes apart. A decrease in TCRbeta repertoire diversity, as measured by inverse Simpson index, was observed in IBD patients compared with their healthy co-twins.

The library came from 5' RACE. Each TCR library was prepared from about 4,000 ng of total RNA. cDNA was synthesized with SMARTScribe reverse transcriptase in eight separate reactions per sample. Unique molecular identifiers containing a 6-nucleotide sample barcode were introduced through template switching during cDNA synthesis. Two nested PCRs of approximately 16 and 10 cycles amplified the TCRalpha and TCRbeta cDNA, and bead purification followed each PCR. Before amplification, the cDNA was both treated with uracil DNA-glycosylase and purified with the QIAquick PCR purification kit. The second PCR added Illumina TruSeq-compatible adapters along with sample-specific barcodes. TapeStation and Qubit were used to check library quality and concentration, and about 4.5 ng of each library was pooled. Sequencing of the pooled libraries was done on an Illumina HiSeq2500 single-index Rapid Run using custom sequencing primers and 2 x 100 bp reads. In the authors' own workflow: MiGEC version 1.2.6 was used for UMI-based consensus assembly, which corrected PCR and sequencing errors. MiXCR version 2.1.1 handled V(D)J alignment, clonotype assembly and CDR3 extraction. To normalise gene usage, clonotype sharing and MAIT/NKT TCR abundance, the top 1000, 10 000 and 20 000 clonotypes in each sample were analysed. After downsampling to 27 000 UMIs, diversity was calculated as the inverse Simpson index using the vegan R package. Paired Mann-Whitney U tests were applied to discordant twin pairs, with Benjamini-Hochberg correction for multiple testing. TCRdb reprocessed the raw reads; every CDR3 protein sequence is a single record, and DNA is not supplied. TCRdb's processing, not the authors', yielded these V and J calls. The sample's table covers under 150,000 distinct CDR3 sequences. In total, the top ten clones hold 2.4% of the sample.

From each donor, a roughly 2.3 ml peripheral blood sample was collected into PAXgene tubes and stored at -80 degrees C. Total RNA was isolated from whole blood with the PAXgene blood miRNA kit on an automated QIAcube, without T cell sorting. Deep TCRalpha and TCRbeta repertoire profiling with unique molecular barcoding was performed on peripheral blood of monozygotic twin pairs concordant or discordant for inflammatory bowel disease. Smoking habits were recorded for all twin pairs, and individuals were classified as current, former or never smokers. Sequences SQVTM (CDR1) and ANQGSEA (CDR2) are obtained from the germline V gene. The CDR3 spans 13 residues, from the cysteine through the phenylalanine. Only the protein is available. As regards this clonotype: Its cognate antigen has yet to be identified.

The material sequenced was blood. Recombination connected TRBV29-1 to TRBJ1-2; TCRdb proposes TRBD1, but this gene call is untestable without DNA. The source is a human donor with ulcerative colitis or Crohn's disease, or a healthy co-twin of an affected twin (not recorded which). The CDR3 sequence is CSVEVRGGWGYTF.